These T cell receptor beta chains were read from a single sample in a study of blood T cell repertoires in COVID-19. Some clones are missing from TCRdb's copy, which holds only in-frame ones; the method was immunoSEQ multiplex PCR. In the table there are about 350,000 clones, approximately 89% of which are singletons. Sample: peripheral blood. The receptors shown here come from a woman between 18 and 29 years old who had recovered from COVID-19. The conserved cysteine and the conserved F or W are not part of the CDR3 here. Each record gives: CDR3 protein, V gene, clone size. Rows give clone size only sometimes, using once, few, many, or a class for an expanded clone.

CDR3aa: ASSSRDRVGDTEAF
v_gene: TRBV6-4
abundance: .

CDR3aa: ASSEALGVRQMTTYNEQF
v_gene: TRBV2
abundance: .

CDR3aa: ASSFRVLNSPLH
v_gene: TRBV5-5
abundance: .

CDR3aa: ASSQGVGTQY
v_gene: TRBV2
abundance: once

CDR3aa: ASSPGTGFNQPQH
v_gene: TRBV5-1
abundance: few

CDR3aa: ASSLMALNEKLF
v_gene: TRBV11-3
abundance: .

CDR3aa: ASSYSRDRVYGYT
v_gene: TRBV6-5
abundance: .

CDR3aa: AIRAGLAGVDTGELF
v_gene: TRBV10-3
abundance: .

CDR3aa: ASSSRERERVGELF
v_gene: TRBV9
abundance: .

CDR3aa: ASSPGAAEANYGYT
v_gene: TRBV7-2
abundance: .

CDR3aa: ASSSYRGMETQY
v_gene: TRBV7-9
abundance: .

CDR3aa: ASSEGGTSTDTQY
v_gene: TRBV9
abundance: .

CDR3aa: ASGSGAGLAGEIGTQY
v_gene: TRBV12-5
abundance: .

CDR3aa: ASSSTQGSGANVLT
v_gene: TRBV7-9
abundance: .

CDR3aa: ASSGTGVLSGNTIY
v_gene: TRBV11-3
abundance: .

CDR3aa: ASSQLAGDNEQF
v_gene: TRBV18
abundance: .

CDR3aa: ASSQPADRGGYT
v_gene: TRBV7-9
abundance: .

CDR3aa: ASRTAGAGYT
v_gene: TRBV27
abundance: .

CDR3aa: ASRTGGGDTQY
v_gene: TRBV2
abundance: .

CDR3aa: ASSLDPGGSEAF
v_gene: TRBV5-1
abundance: once

CDR3aa: ASSTGLRYQTQY
v_gene: TRBV9
abundance: .

CDR3aa: ASSEQDSYNEQF
v_gene: TRBV6-1
abundance: few

CDR3aa: ASSLLFRPDEKLF
v_gene: TRBV5-1
abundance: .